These 29 T cell receptor beta chains came from one sample sequenced in a study of cytomegalovirus exposure and HLA in healthy donors. Use of 60 Vbeta and 13 Jbeta primers characterized the PCR. Only in-frame clones appear in the TCRdb table, and some are missing; sequencing was by immunoSEQ multiplex PCR. The sample holds some 130,000 clones, about four fifths seen once. Sequenced: PBMCs. The receptors shown here come from a male donor in good health and CMV-seronegative.

In this sample, this clone turned up a few times. The chain joins TRBV4-3 to TRBJ2-1; D not certain. The V and J ends lost 0 bases and 7 bases respectively, with 7 bases between them. This CDR3 has 13 amino acids. Per germline, CDR1 LGHNA and CDR2 YSLEER. In DNA, the CDR3 is TGCGCCAGCAGCCAAGATAAGGAGAATGAGCAGTTCTTC. This sequence encodes CASSQDKENEQFF.

This clone was detected a few times. The CDR3 spells CASSRGQGNEKLFF. The DNA of the CDR3 is TGCGCCAGCAGCCGGGGACAGGGAAATGAAAAACTGTTTTTT. This chain connects TRBV4-3 to TRBJ1-4; 9 bases align to TRBD1. With 4 bases clipped from V and 5 bases from J, the junction kept 2 bases outside the gene matches. Germline assignment: CDR1 LGHNA and CDR2 YSLEER. CDR3 length: 14 amino acids.

The count of this clone is one. Here the CDR3 reads CATTDRVGAGPQHF. The CDR3 DNA is TGTGCCACCACTGACAGGGTAGGGGCAGGGCCCCAGCATTTT. This rearrangement joins TRBV19 to TRBJ1-5, with TRBD1 identical over 7 bases. The CDR3 is 14 residues long. V dropped 10 bases and J dropped 9; count of bases not matched to a gene: 15. Germline V CDR1 and CDR2: LNHDA, SQIVND (reference sequence).

In its sample, this clone was seen a few times. V is TRBV10-3 and J is TRBJ1-1, with D possibly matching TRBD1 (6 bases). Germline assignment: CDR1 ENHRY and CDR2 SYGVKD. Trimming took off 0 bases at V and 5 bases at J, with 13 bases between the two ends. This CDR3 region has 15 residues. CDR3 in DNA: TGTGCCATCAGTGAGTCCCCAGGGGCACCTACTGAAGCTTTCTTT. Protein product: CAISESPGAPTEAFF.

There are a few counts of this clone. The gene calls are TRBV6-5 and TRBJ1-6; D gene uncertain. Germline values: CDR1 MNHEY, CDR2 SVGAGI. The CDR3 runs to 14 residues. Trimming removed 6 bases from V and 9 bases from J, with 15 bases in between. The CDR3 is CASRPADGLSPLHF. CDR3 nucleotides: TGTGCCAGCAGACCAGCGGACGGGCTTTCACCCCTCCACTTT.

The chain uses TRBV6-5 and TRBJ2-5; 8 bases are a match to TRBD1. In germline, CDR1 is MNHEY, CDR2 SVGAGI. V lost 6 bases to trimming and J lost 2 bases; unmatched junction nucleotides: 8. There are 15 residues in the CDR3. CDR3 residues: CASSLGQGLQETQYF. DNA of the CDR3: TGTGCCAGCAGCCTTGGACAGGGCCTACAAGAGACCCAGTACTTC.

The CDR3 nucleotides read TGTGCCAGCAGCTCTTCAGGGTTGGCCGGGGAGCTGTTTTTT. Its protein product is CASSSSGLAGELFF. This chain links TRBV7-2 with TRBJ2-2; possibly TRBD1 for D (5 bases). Trimming pared 4 bases from V and 6 bases from J, leaving 12 bases between. The V gene's germline CDR1 is SGHTA and CDR2 FQGNSA. This CDR3 has 14 amino acids.

The V and J genes are TRBV7-9 and TRBJ2-1; 11 bases are shared with TRBD1. Trimming removed 2 bases from V and 8 bases from J; junction bases left unmatched: 5. This CDR3 is 15 amino acids long. The germline gives CDR1 SEHNR, CDR2 FQNEAQ (reference sequence). DNA for the CDR3: TGTGCCAGCAGCTTACAGGACAGGGGGCACTATGAGCAGTTCTTC. This gives the protein CASSLQDRGHYEQFF.

The chain couples TRBV7-2 to TRBJ1-1; a weak D match, TRBD1 (5 bases). Trimming cost V 5 bases and J 6 bases, with 10 bases left between them. The CDR3 consists of 12 residues. Germline values: CDR1 SGHTA, CDR2 FQGNSA. The DNA for the CDR3 is TGTGCCAGCAGCCCAGGGTTTTCTGAAGCTTTCTTT. As protein: CASSPGFSEAFF. Full variable domain (missing parts from reference TRBV7-2 and TRBJ1-1): GAGVSQSPSNKVTEKGKDVELRCDPISGHTALYWYRQSLGQGLEFLIYFQGNSAPDKSGLPSDRFSAERTGGSVSTLTIQRTQQEDSAVYLCASSPGFSEAFFGQGTRLTVV.

The chain joins TRBV11-3 to TRBJ1-1; 11 bases line up with TRBD1. This CDR3 region has 17 residues. Germline V gene sequence: CDR1 SGHNT, CDR2 YENEEA. V dropped 0 bases and J dropped 5; count of bases not matched to a gene: 8. DNA of the CDR3: TGTGCCAGCAGCTTAGAAATGGACAGGGGGCTTTTAACTGAAGCTTTCTTT. This encodes CASSLEMDRGLLTEAFF.

This clone was seen only a few times. For the CDR3, the DNA is TGCGCCAGCAGCCAAGGCCAGGGGTCTAACTATGGCTACACCTTC. Translated: CASSQGQGSNYGYTF. The V call is TRBV4-1, the J call TRBJ1-2; tentative D call: TRBD1 (6 bases). V gave up 1 base and J gave up 0 bases, with 9 bases separating them. There are 15 residues in the CDR3. CDR1 MGHRA and CDR2 YSYEKL come from the germline V gene.

This clone has a single count. The rearrangement uses TRBV7-8 and TRBJ1-3, with D possibly matching TRBD1 (5 bases). Germline V CDR1 and CDR2: SGHVS, FQNEAQ. Trimming shortened V by 4 bases and J by 2 bases, and 15 bases separated the two germline ends. The CDR3 loop spans 16 amino acids. DNA for the CDR3: TGTGCCAGCAGCTGGGGGAGGGAGTCTCCTGGAAACACCATATATTTT. Its protein is CASSWGRESPGNTIYF.

This clone was observed a few times. The V and J genes are TRBV7-9 and TRBJ2-3, with D possibly being TRBD1 (5 bases). Germline V gives CDR1 SEHNR, CDR2 FQNEAQ (reference sequence). This CDR3 region has 12 residues. Trimming took 5 bases from V and 4 from J, leaving 7 bases between them. Here the CDR3 DNA reads TGTGCCAGCAGCCCAGGGCCAGATACGCAGTATTTT. Translated: CASSPGPDTQYF.

This sequence joins TRBV7-9 and TRBJ2-5, with no clear D. Matching the DNA end better, TRBJ2-7 makes the J call doubtful. The CDR3 sequence is 12 residues long. Germline V gene sequence: CDR1 SEHNR, CDR2 FQNEAQ (reference sequence). CDR3 nucleotides: TGTGCCAGCAGCTTATTCGCCTACGAGCAGTACTTC. This encodes CASSLFAYEQYF.

This sequence joins TRBV9 and TRBJ1-6, with D possibly being TRBD1 (6 bases). The CDR3 totals 14 residues. Trimming took 2 bases from V and 10 from J, leaving 13 bases between them. The germline V gene encodes CDR1 SGDLS and CDR2 YYNGEE. CDR3 coding DNA: TGTGCCAGCAGCGTCGGCAGGGGAAGATCACCCCTCCACTTT. As protein: CASSVGRGRSPLHF. Looking up the rest from reference TRBV9 and TRBJ1-6 gives the full variable domain: DSGVTQTPKHLITATGQRVTLRCSPRSGDLSVYWYQQSLDQGLQFLIQYYNGEERAKGNILERFSAQQFPDLHSELNLSSLELGDSALYFCASSVGRGRSPLHFGNGTRLTVT.

This rearrangement joins TRBV4-3 to TRBJ1-5; 7 positions agree with TRBD1. The J segment lost 1 base and the V segment lost 4 bases, leaving 4 bases of the junction unmatched. Per the germline V gene, CDR1 is LGHNA and CDR2 is YSLEER. The CDR3 covers 15 residues. The CDR3 spells CASSPDRISNQPQHF. CDR3 nucleotides: TGCGCCAGCAGCCCGGACAGGATAAGCAATCAGCCCCAGCATTTT.

The V gene is TRBV4-2, the J gene TRBJ2-7; 8 bases align to TRBD1. This CDR3 comprises 14 residues. The trim removed 4 bases at V and 2 bases at J, leaving 4 bases unmatched. Germline assignment: CDR1 LGHNA and CDR2 YNFKEQ. The CDR3 is CASSPDRGPYEQYF. CDR3 bases: TGTGCCAGCAGCCCCGACAGGGGACCCTACGAGCAGTACTTC.

The rearrangement joins TRBV4-1 to TRBJ2-2, with D possibly TRBD1 on 6 matching bases. V lost 4 bases and J 6 bases, leaving 12 bases between the germline ends. CDR1 MGHRA and CDR2 YSYEKL come from the germline V gene. CDR3 size: 14 residues. The CDR3 nucleotides read TGCGCCAGCAGCCCTTACAGGGAACCCGGGGAGCTGTTTTTT. Protein: CASSPYREPGELFF.

This clone was seen more than once but under ten times. The J gene is TRBJ2-1, the V gene TRBV4-1; D possibly corresponds to TRBD1 (5 bases). V was clipped by 1 base and J by 6 bases, with 13 bases between them. CDR3 size: 15 residues. CDR1 is MGHRA, CDR2 YSYEKL, per germline. The chain's CDR3 is CASSQVDRKGNEQFF. CDR3 bases: TGCGCCAGCAGCCAAGTCGACAGAAAAGGCAATGAGCAGTTCTTC.

Only a few counts were recorded for this clone. The rearrangement uses TRBV14 and TRBJ2-3; 7 bases fit TRBD1. J gave up 4 bases and V 4 bases, and 8 bases lay outside the gene matches. The CDR3 contains 15 residues. The germline gives CDR1 SGHDN, CDR2 FVKESK. This chain's CDR3 is CASSRLDRAADTQYF. The CDR3 nucleotides read TGTGCCAGCAGCCGCCTAGACAGGGCCGCAGATACGCAGTATTTT.

The gene calls are TRBV14 and TRBJ1-6; the match to TRBD1 covers 7 bases. CDR3 length: 16 amino acids. The V and J ends lost 2 bases and 6 bases, in that order; junction bases with no gene match: 7. Germline CDR1 and CDR2: SGHDN and FVKESK. The CDR3: CASSQIVTGSNSPLHF. DNA for the CDR3: TGTGCCAGCAGCCAAATAGTGACAGGGAGTAATTCACCCCTCCACTTT.

The V and J genes are TRBV18 and TRBJ2-3; the D gene is possibly TRBD2 (6 bases). V lost 4 bases and J lost 3, with 11 bases in between. This CDR3 spans 14 amino acids. Germline values: CDR1 KGHSH, CDR2 LQKENI. CDR3 amino acids: CASSRGIGTDTQYF. The CDR3 DNA reads as TGTGCCAGCTCACGCGGGATAGGGACAGATACGCAGTATTTT.

This sequence joins TRBV10-2 and TRBJ2-5; D is perhaps TRBD2 (7 bases). The CDR3 is 14 amino acids. V was clipped by 7 bases and J by 1 base, with 13 bases between them. Germline lookup yields CDR1 WSHSY and CDR2 SAAADI. The CDR3 coding sequence is TGCGCCAGCAAGGGGGGGATGGTCCAAGAGACCCAGTACTTC. This sequence encodes CASKGGMVQETQYF.

The chain combines TRBV7-2 with TRBJ1-1; D is perhaps TRBD1 (5 bases). Per germline, CDR1 SGHTA and CDR2 FQGNSA. The V and J ends lost 1 base and 0 bases respectively, with 15 bases between them. The CDR3 covers 17 residues. The CDR3 region has the DNA TGTGCCAGCAGCTTAGTCCCGGGGGAGGGCATGAACACTGAAGCTTTCTTT. Translated, it gives CASSLVPGEGMNTEAFF.

This chain uses TRBV7-2 with TRBJ2-3; tentatively, D is TRBD2 (7 bases). V dropped 1 base and J dropped 6 bases, with 17 bases sitting between them. Germline loops: CDR1 SGHTA, CDR2 FQGNSA. This CDR3 has 16 residues. This CDR3 is CASSLGGGGTWDTQYF. Here the CDR3 DNA reads TGTGCCAGCAGCTTAGGGGGCGGGGGCACATGGGATACGCAGTATTTT.

This rearrangement joins TRBV9 to TRBJ2-1; 8 bases are shared with TRBD1. The CDR3 spans 14 residues. CDR1 is SGDLS, CDR2 YYNGEE, per germline. After removal of 1 base from V and 6 bases from J, the junction contained 3 bases not matched to a gene. The CDR3 region has the DNA TGTGCCAGCAGCGTACAGGGGGCGACCAATGAGCAGTTCTTC. Protein sequence: CASSVQGATNEQFF.

This chain links TRBV10-3 with TRBJ1-1, with TRBD1 matching over 12 bases. This CDR3 spans 17 amino acids. Germline values: CDR1 ENHRY, CDR2 SYGVKD. V gave up 0 bases and J gave up 4 bases; unmatched junction bases: 6. Written as DNA, the CDR3 is TGTGCCATCAGTGAGTCGGGACAGGGGGCGGGGAGCACTGAAGCTTTCTTT. Amino acid sequence: CAISESGQGAGSTEAFF.

This clone was found a few times. The chain couples TRBV4-3 to TRBJ1-1; D call uncertain. Deletions cut 0 bases from V and 1 base from J, with 6 bases between. The germline gives CDR1 LGHNA, CDR2 YSLEER. CDR3 length: 14 residues. This CDR3 reads CASSQDRRNTEAFF. The CDR3 nucleotides read TGCGCCAGCAGCCAAGATCGGAGGAACACTGAAGCTTTCTTT.

The chain couples TRBV5-5 to TRBJ2-7; 7 nucleotides match TRBD1. J was trimmed by 4 bases and V by 3 bases; bases with no gene match: 16. The CDR3 has 17 amino acids. The V gene's germline CDR1 is SGHKS and CDR2 YYEKEE (reference sequence). The CDR3, as DNA: TGTGCCAGCAGCTCCTCCCCGGGTGAGACAGGGAAATACGAGCAGTACTTC. It codes for CASSSSPGETGKYEQYF.